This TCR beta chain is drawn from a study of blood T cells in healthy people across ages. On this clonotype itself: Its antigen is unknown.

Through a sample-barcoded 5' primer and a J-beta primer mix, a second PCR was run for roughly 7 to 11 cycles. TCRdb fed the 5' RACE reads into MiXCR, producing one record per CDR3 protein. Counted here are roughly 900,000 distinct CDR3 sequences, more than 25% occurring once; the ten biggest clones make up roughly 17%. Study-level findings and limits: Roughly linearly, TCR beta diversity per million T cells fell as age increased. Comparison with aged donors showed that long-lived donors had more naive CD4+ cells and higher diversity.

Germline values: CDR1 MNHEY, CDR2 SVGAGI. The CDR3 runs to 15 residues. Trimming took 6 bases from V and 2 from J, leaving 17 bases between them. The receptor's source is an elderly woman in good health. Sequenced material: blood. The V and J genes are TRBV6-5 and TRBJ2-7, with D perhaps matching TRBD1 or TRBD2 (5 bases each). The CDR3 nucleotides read TGTGCCAGCAGCAGCCGGGACCCAGGCACCTACGAGCAGTACTTC. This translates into CASSSRDPGTYEQYF.